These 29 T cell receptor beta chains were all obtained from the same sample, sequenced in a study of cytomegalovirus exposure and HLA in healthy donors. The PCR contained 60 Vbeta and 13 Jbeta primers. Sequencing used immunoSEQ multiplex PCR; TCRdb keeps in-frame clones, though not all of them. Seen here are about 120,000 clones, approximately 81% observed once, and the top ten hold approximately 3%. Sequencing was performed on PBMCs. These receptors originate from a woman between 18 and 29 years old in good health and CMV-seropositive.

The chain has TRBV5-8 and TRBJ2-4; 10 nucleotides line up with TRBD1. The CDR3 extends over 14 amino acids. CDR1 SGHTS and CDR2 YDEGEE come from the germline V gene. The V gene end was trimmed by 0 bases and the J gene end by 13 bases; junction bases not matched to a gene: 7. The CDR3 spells CASSLEGTGDTQYF. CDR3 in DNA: TGTGCCAGCAGCTTGGAGGGGACAGGGGACACGCAGTACTTC. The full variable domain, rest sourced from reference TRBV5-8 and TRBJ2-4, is EAGVTQSPTHLIKTRGQQATLRCSPISGHTSVYWYQQALGLGLQFLLWYDEGEERNRGNFPPRFSGRQFPNYSSELNVNALELEDSALYLCASSLEGTGDTQYFGAGTRLSVL.

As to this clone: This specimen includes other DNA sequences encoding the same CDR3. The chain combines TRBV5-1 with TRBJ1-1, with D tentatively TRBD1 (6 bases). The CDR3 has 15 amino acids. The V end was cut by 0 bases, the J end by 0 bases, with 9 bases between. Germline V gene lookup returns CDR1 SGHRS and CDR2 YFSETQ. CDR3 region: CASSLEGVMNTEAFF. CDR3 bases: TGCGCCAGCAGCTTGGAGGGGGTAATGAACACTGAAGCTTTCTTT.

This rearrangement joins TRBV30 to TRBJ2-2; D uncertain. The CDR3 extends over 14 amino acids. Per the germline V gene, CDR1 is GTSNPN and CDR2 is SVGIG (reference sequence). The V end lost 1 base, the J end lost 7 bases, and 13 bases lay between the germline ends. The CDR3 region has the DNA TGTGCCTGGAGTGCCACCAGCGCTATCGGGGAGCTGTTTTTT. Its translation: CAWSATSAIGELFF. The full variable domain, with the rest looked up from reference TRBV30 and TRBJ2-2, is SQTIHQWPATLVQPVGSPLSLECTVEGTSNPNLYWYRQAAGRGLQLLFYSVGIGQISSEVPQNLSASRPQDRQFILSSKKLLLSDSGFYLCAWSATSAIGELFFGEGSRLTVL.

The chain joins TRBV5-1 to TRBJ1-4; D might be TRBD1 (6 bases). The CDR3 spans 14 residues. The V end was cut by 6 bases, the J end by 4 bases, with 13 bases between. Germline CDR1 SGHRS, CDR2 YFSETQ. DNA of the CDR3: TGCGCCAGCACGTCGACAGGCCTTAATGAAAAACTGTTTTTT. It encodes CASTSTGLNEKLFF. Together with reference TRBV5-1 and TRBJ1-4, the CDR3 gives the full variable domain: KAGVTQTPRYLIKTRGQQVTLSCSPISGHRSVSWYQQTPGQGLQFLFEYFSETQRNKGNFPGRFSGRQFSNSRSEMNVSTLELGDSALYLCASTSTGLNEKLFFGSGTQLSVL.

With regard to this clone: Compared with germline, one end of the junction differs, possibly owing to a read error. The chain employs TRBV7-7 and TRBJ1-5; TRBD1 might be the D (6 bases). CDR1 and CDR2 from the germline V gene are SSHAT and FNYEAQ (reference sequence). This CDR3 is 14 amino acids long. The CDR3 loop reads CASSEDSRHQPQHF. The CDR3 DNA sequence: TGTGCTAGCAGTGAGGACAGTAGGCATCAGCCCCAGCATTTT.

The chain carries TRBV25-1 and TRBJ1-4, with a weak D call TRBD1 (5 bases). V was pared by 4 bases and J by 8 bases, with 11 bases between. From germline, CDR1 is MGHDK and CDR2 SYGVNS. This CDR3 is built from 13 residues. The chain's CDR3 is CASSAGGGEKLFF. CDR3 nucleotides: TGTGCCAGCAGTGCGGGGGGTGGCGAAAAACTGTTTTTT.

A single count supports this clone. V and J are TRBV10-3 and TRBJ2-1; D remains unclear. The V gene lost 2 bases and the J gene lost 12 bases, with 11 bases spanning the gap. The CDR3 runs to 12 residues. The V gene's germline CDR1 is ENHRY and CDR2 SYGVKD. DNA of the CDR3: TGTGCCATCAGTGAGCGGGTAGGCCTGCAGTTCTTC. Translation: CAISERVGLQFF.

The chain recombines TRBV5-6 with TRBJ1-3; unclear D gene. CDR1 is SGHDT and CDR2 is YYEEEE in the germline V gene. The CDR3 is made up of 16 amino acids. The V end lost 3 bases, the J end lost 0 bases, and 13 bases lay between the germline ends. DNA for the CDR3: TGTGCCAGCAGCTCCCCGGGCGGGGACTCTGGAAACACCATATATTTT. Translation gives CASSSPGGDSGNTIYF.

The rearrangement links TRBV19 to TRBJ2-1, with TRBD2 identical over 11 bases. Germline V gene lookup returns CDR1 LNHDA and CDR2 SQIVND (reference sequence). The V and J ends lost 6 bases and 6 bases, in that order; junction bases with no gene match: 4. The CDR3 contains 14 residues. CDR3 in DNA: TGTGCCAGTAGCCGACTAGCGGGGACCAATGAGCAGTTCTTC. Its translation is CASSRLAGTNEQFF.

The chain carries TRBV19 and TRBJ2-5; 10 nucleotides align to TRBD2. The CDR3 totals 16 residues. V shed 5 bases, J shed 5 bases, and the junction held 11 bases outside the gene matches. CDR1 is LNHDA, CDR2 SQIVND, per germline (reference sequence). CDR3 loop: CASSSSKREGRETQYF. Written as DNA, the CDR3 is TGTGCCAGTAGTTCCTCTAAGCGGGAGGGCCGGGAGACCCAGTACTTC. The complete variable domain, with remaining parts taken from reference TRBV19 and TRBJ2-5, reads DGGITQSPKYLFRKEGQNVTLSCEQNLNHDAMYWYRQDPGQGLRLIYYSQIVNDFQKGDIAEGYSVSREKKESFPLTVTSAQKNPTAFYLCASSSSKREGRETQYFGPGTRLLVL.

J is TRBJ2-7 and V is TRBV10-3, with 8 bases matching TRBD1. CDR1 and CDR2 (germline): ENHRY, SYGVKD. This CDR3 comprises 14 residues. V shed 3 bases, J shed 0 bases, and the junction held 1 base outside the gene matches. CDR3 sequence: CAISETGGSYEQYF. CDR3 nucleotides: TGTGCCATCAGTGAAACAGGGGGCTCCTACGAGCAGTACTTC.

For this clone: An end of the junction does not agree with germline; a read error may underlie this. In DNA form, the CDR3 reads TGTGTCAGCAGTTCCCCCGGGACAGGGGGACGGTCCTATGGCTACACCTTC. It yields the protein CVSSSPGTGGRSYGYTF. The chain joins TRBV28 to TRBJ1-2, with 11 bases lining up with TRBD1. The germline CDR1 and CDR2 sequences are MDHEN and SYDVKM. The CDR3 sequence is 17 residues long.

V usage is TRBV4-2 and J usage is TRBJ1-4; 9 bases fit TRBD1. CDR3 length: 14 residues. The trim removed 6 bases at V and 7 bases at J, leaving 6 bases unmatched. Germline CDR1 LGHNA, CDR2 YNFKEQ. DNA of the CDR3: TGTGCCAGCAGTACAGGGGGCGAGAGTGAAAAACTGTTTTTT. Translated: CASSTGGESEKLFF.

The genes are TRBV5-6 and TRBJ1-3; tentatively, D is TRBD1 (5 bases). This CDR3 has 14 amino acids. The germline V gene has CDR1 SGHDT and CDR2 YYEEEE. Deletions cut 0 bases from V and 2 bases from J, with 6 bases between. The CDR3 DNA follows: TGTGCCAGCAGCTTGGTAGGGGCTGGAAACACCATATATTTT. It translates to CASSLVGAGNTIYF. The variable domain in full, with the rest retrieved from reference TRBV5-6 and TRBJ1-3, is DAGVTQSPTHLIKTRGQQVTLRCSPKSGHDTVSWYQQALGQGPQFIFQYYEEEERQRGNFPDRFSGHQFPNYSSELNVNALLLGDSALYLCASSLVGAGNTIYFGEGSWLTVV.

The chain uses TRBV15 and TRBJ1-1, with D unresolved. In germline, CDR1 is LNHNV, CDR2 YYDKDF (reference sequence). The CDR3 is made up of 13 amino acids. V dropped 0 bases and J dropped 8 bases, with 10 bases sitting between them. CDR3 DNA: TGTGCCACCAGCAGAGACCCCCTACGGGAAGCTTTCTTT. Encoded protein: CATSRDPLREAFF.

The CDR3: CASSSGLAGLTGELFF. The DNA of the CDR3 is TGTGCCAGCAGTTCCGGACTAGCGGGATTAACCGGGGAGCTGTTTTTT. V and J are TRBV11-2 and TRBJ2-2; 12 bases match TRBD2. Germline V CDR1 and CDR2: SGHAT, FQNNGV. J was trimmed by 5 bases and V by 6 bases; bases with no gene match: 7. The CDR3 covers 16 residues.

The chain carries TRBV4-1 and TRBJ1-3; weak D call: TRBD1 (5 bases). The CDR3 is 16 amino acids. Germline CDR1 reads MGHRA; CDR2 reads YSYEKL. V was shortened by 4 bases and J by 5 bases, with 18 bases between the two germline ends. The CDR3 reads CASSLPTTGGRNTIYF. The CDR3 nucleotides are TGCGCCAGCAGCCTACCAACAACGGGGGGGAGAAACACCATATATTTT.

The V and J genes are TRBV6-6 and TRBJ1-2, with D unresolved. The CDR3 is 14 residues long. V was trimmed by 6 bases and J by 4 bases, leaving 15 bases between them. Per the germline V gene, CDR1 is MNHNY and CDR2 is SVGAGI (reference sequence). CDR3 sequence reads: CASRAFGLTYGYTF. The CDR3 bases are TGTGCCAGCAGAGCCTTTGGACTGACCTATGGCTACACCTTC.

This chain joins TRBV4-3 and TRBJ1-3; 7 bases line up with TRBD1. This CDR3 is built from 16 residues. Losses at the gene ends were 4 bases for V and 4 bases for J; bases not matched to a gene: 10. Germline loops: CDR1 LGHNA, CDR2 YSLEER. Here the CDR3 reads CASSRTEGARGNTIYF. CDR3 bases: TGCGCCAGCAGCCGGACCGAGGGGGCGCGAGGAAACACCATATATTTT.

The CDR3 DNA sequence: TGTGCCAGCAGTTTAAGTAACAGGGCCGGGGAGCTGTTTTTT. It translates to CASSLSNRAGELFF. The V and J genes are TRBV28 and TRBJ2-2; weak D call: TRBD1 (6 bases). Germline V lookup: CDR1 MDHEN, CDR2 SYDVKM. Trimming left V 2 bases short and J 6 bases short, with 10 bases between. The CDR3 length is 14 residues.

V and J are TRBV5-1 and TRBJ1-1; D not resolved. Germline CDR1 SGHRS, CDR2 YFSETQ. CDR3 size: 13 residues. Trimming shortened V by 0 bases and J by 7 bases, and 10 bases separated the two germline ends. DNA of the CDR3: TGCGCCAGCAGCTTGGTGTCGGACTTTGAAGCTTTCTTT. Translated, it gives CASSLVSDFEAFF.

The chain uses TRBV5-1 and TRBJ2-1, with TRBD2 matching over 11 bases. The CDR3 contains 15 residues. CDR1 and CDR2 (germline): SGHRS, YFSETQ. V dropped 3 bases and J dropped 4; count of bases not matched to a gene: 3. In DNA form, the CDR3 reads TGCGCCAGCAGCTCCGGGACTAGCGGATACAATGAGCAGTTCTTC. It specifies CASSSGTSGYNEQFF. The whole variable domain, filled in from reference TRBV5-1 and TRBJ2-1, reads KAGVTQTPRYLIKTRGQQVTLSCSPISGHRSVSWYQQTPGQGLQFLFEYFSETQRNKGNFPGRFSGRQFSNSRSEMNVSTLELGDSALYLCASSSGTSGYNEQFFGPGTRLTVL.

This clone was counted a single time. The CDR3 DNA sequence: TGTGCCAGCAGCTTGGCACGCGGGACAGGGGCCCAAGTTTTCTTT. Protein product: CASSLARGTGAQVFF. The rearrangement links TRBV5-4 to TRBJ1-1; TRBD1 matches 10 bases. CDR3 size: 15 residues. With V trimmed by 0 bases and J by 13 bases, 12 bases remained unmatched. The germline V gene encodes CDR1 SGHNT and CDR2 YYREEE (reference sequence).

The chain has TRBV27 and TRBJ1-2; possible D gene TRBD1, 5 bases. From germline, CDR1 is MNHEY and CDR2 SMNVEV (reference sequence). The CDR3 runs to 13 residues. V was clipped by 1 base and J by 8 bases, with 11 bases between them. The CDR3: CASSLWGNAGYTF. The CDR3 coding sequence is TGTGCCAGCAGTTTATGGGGCAACGCGGGCTACACCTTC.

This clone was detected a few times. The CDR3 sequence: CASSQDPRLGSYNEQFF. Written as DNA, the CDR3 is TGCGCCAGCAGCCAAGACCCCCGACTAGGTTCCTACAATGAGCAGTTCTTC. V usage is TRBV4-1 and J usage is TRBJ2-1; possibly TRBD2 for D (6 bases). With 0 bases removed from V and 1 base from J, the gap between germline ends came to 13 bases. The CDR3 sequence is 17 residues long. Germline-derived CDR1 and CDR2 are MGHRA and YSYEKL.

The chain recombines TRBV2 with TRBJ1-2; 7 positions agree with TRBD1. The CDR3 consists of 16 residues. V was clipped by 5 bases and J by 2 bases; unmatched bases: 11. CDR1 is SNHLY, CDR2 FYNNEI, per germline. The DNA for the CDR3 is TGTGCCAGCAGTCAATCTGGGACAGAACCAAACTATGGCTACACCTTC. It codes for CASSQSGTEPNYGYTF.

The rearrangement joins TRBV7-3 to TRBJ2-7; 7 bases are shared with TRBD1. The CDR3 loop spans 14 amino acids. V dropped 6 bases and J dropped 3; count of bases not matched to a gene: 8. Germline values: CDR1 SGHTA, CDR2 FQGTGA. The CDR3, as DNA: TGTGCCAGCAGAAGGGGGCACGGACTCTACGAGCAGTACTTC. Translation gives CASRRGHGLYEQYF.

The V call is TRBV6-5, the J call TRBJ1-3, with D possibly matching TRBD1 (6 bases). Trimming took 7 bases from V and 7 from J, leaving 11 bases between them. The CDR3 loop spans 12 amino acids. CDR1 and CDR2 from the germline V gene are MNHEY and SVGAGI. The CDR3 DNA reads TGTGCCAGCACTGGGGGGGGCAACACCATATATTTT. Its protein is CASTGGGNTIYF.

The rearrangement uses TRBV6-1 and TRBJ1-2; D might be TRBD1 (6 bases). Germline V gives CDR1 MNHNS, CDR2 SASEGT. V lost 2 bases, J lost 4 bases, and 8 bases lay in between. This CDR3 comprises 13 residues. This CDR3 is CASSERGGYGYTF. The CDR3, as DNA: TGTGCCAGCAGTGAAAGGGGGGGCTATGGCTACACCTTC.